This T cell receptor beta chain originates from a study of CD8 T cells in ankylosing spondylitis. Whole-study findings and limits: What appeared characteristic of ankylosing spondylitis blood was a TCR beta motif of 7 or 8 highly homologous variants. Earlier work had already found some motif variants in reactive arthritis synovial fluid and blood. Disease-linked clones reportedly concentrated significantly in matched ankylosing spondylitis synovial fluid. Disease-linked clones bore a CD8+ phenotype, appearing relatively rarely in peripheral blood.

A quantitative 5'-RACE method, one with molecular barcodes, was used to make TCR beta libraries. TCRdb independently ran MiXCR on the 5' RACE reads; one entry per CDR3 protein. The sample records fewer than 650,000 distinct CDR3 sequences, about 13% being singletons. Germline CDR1 and CDR2: DFQATT and SNEGSKA (reference sequence). The CDR3 is made up of 17 amino acids. The V and J ends lost 5 bases and 0 bases, in that order; junction bases with no gene match: 11. This clonotype has just a few counts. Its antigen is unidentified. Sequenced sample: blood, either unsorted or a sorted T cell fraction (not recorded which). This chain uses TRBV20-1 with TRBJ1-5; 9 bases map to TRBD1. This TCR was recovered from a male donor with ankylosing spondylitis. In DNA, the CDR3 is TGCAGTGCTGAACCCATACGACAGGGGGTTAGCAATCAGCCCCAGCATTTT. It yields the protein CSAEPIRQGVSNQPQHF.